The clone carrying this TCR beta chain was detected ten times or more. This entry comes from a study of low-dose radiotherapy and immunotherapy resistance in tumors. The overall study: A total of 13 Gy over 26 weeks was given to Cohort 2 as 1 Gy per fraction every two weeks. Aspirin 300 mg, taken orally and daily, was given to patients for four cycles from cycle 1 day 1.

V was trimmed by 2 bases and J by 1 base, leaving 24 bases between them. Germline-derived CDR1 and CDR2 are KGHSH and LQKENI. The CDR3 sequence is 21 residues long. First-strand cDNA relied on TRAV- and TRBV-specific primers spanning alpha and beta chains. TCR amplification ran approximately 20 PCR cycles using constant-region and V-primer adapter primers. TCRdb reprocessed the reads via MiXCR and lists one record per CDR3 protein. Of about 82,000 distinct CDR3 sequences listed, 18% are singletons. Time point meaning: before trial treatment. The study gave donors nivolumab, ipilimumab, aspirin, low-dose cyclophosphamide and low-dose radiotherapy.

This specimen was PBMCs, taken before treatment. The chain uses TRBV18 and TRBJ2-6; D is ambiguous. The clonotype was recovered from a male donor with prostate cancer. The DNA for the CDR3 is TGTGCCAGCTCACCATCCCGAACCTCAATCTCGGTCCATTCTGGGGCCAACGTCCTGACTTTC. As protein: CASSPSRTSISVHSGANVLTF.